The 29 T cell receptor beta chains in this list originate from one sample, sequenced in a study of T cell responses to AZD1222 COVID-19 vaccine. The protocol was immunoSEQ multiplex PCR, while the TCRdb copy is restricted to in-frame clones and leaves out a portion. The sample has about 77,000 clones, more than 85% seen once. This material consisted of peripheral blood, taken 28 days after the second AZD1222 dose. Source of these receptors: an adult who received the AZD1222 COVID-19 vaccine.

The rearrangement links TRBV5-1 to TRBJ1-1; possible D gene TRBD1, 6 bases. Looked up from germline, CDR1 is SGHRS and CDR2 is YFSETQ. The V end lost 3 bases, the J end lost 4 bases, and 16 bases lay between the germline ends. The CDR3 sequence is 15 residues long. For the CDR3, the DNA is TGCGCCAGCAGCTGGGGGGGCCCCTTGGGCACTGAAGCTTTCTTT. Its translation: CASSWGGPLGTEAFF.

This rearrangement joins TRBV7-6 to TRBJ1-4, with 7 bases identical to TRBD1. J lost 2 bases, V lost 4 bases, and 4 bases had no gene match. This CDR3 comprises 15 residues. The V gene's germline CDR1 is SGHVS and CDR2 FNYEAQ. The CDR3 DNA is TGTGCCAGCAGCTCCTACAGGGGTACTAATGAAAAACTGTTTTTT. Residues: CASSSYRGTNEKLFF. Together with reference TRBV7-6 and TRBJ1-4, the CDR3 gives the full variable domain: GAGVSQSPRYKVTKRGQDVALRCDPISGHVSLYWYRQALGQGPEFLTYFNYEAQQDKSGLPNDRFSAERPEGSISTLTIQRTEQRDSAMYRCASSSYRGTNEKLFFGSGTQLSVL.

This clone was detected only a few times. The V call is TRBV6-5, the J call TRBJ1-2; a possible D gene is TRBD1 (5 bases). Germline V lookup: CDR1 MNHEY, CDR2 SVGAGI. The CDR3 length is 13 residues. Between the trimmed V and J ends, which lost 6 bases and 4 bases, there was a span of 12 bases. CDR3 protein: CASSLTDSYGYTF. In DNA form, the CDR3 reads TGTGCCAGCAGCCTGACAGACTCCTATGGCTACACCTTC.

The count of this clone is one. The chain has TRBV7-9 and TRBJ2-5, with 7 bases fitting TRBD1. The germline V gene encodes CDR1 SEHNR and CDR2 FQNEAQ (reference sequence). Unmatched junction bases numbered 5, after V lost 5 bases and J lost 5 bases. This CDR3 comprises 13 residues. CDR3 DNA: TGTGCCAGCAGCACAAGGGGGCTGGAGACCCAGTACTTC. It is translated as CASSTRGLETQYF. The full variable domain, with the rest looked up from reference TRBV7-9 and TRBJ2-5, is DTGVSQNPRHKITKRGQNVTFRCDPISEHNRLYWYRQTLGQGPEFLTYFQNEAQLEKSRLLSDRFSAERPKGSFSTLEIQRTEQGDSAMYLCASSTRGLETQYFGPGTRLLVL.

This chain joins TRBV6-5 and TRBJ2-7; TRBD2 matches 12 bases. The J segment lost 3 bases and the V segment lost 4 bases, leaving 4 bases of the junction unmatched. The length of the CDR3 is 15 residues. Looked up from germline, CDR1 is MNHEY and CDR2 is SVGAGI. In DNA, the CDR3 is TGTGCCAGCAGTTCGACTAGCGGGAGATTCTACGAGCAGTACTTC. Amino acids: CASSSTSGRFYEQYF.

The chain recombines TRBV4-2 with TRBJ2-6, with 8 bases matching TRBD1. V was pared by 4 bases and J by 4 bases, with 3 bases of the junction left unmatched. The CDR3 is made up of 15 amino acids. Germline V gene data show CDR1 as LGHNA and CDR2 as YNFKEQ. The CDR3 DNA is TGTGCCAGCAGCCGGACAGGGACCGGGGCCAACGTCCTGACTTTC. Amino acids: CASSRTGTGANVLTF.

This clone showed up just once. This chain uses TRBV7-2 with TRBJ1-1; D remains unclear. Trimming stripped 4 bases from V and 3 bases from J, with 9 bases between. There are 13 residues in the CDR3. The germline V gene encodes CDR1 SGHTA and CDR2 FQGNSA. CDR3 nucleotide sequence: TGTGCCAGCAGCTCCTTTACAGACACTGAAGCTTTCTTT. Protein sequence: CASSSFTDTEAFF.

This clone was recorded once. The gene calls are TRBV24-1 and TRBJ2-3; D is undetermined. Germline-derived CDR1 and CDR2 are KGHDR and SFDVKD. This CDR3 is built from 14 residues. V was cut by 2 bases and J by 4 bases, with 9 bases left in between. The CDR3, as DNA: TGTGCCACCAGTGATTCCCGTAGGGCAGATACGCAGTATTTT. Translated, it gives CATSDSRRADTQYF.

The chain couples TRBV19 to TRBJ1-2; D might be TRBD1 (6 bases). Germline V gene sequence: CDR1 LNHDA, CDR2 SQIVND (reference sequence). This CDR3 has 16 residues. V lost 7 bases and J lost 4, with 22 bases in between. The CDR3 DNA reads TGTGCCAGTAACCTCCGGGGGCGCAGTGTCTCCTATGGCTACACCTTC. Translated, it gives CASNLRGRSVSYGYTF.

V usage is TRBV6-1 and J usage is TRBJ1-1; no definite D call. CDR1 and CDR2 from the germline V gene are MNHNS and SASEGT. The CDR3 runs 13 residues. Trimming removed 2 bases at V and 4 bases at J, with 8 bases between. The CDR3 sequence is CASSEMGSTEAFF. The CDR3, as DNA: TGTGCCAGCAGTGAAATGGGCAGCACTGAAGCTTTCTTT.

By proportion, this clone is large. The gene calls are TRBV4-3 and TRBJ2-1, with D perhaps TRBD2 (6 bases). Trimming pared 0 bases from V and 3 bases from J, leaving 12 bases between. This CDR3 contains 16 residues. Germline V lookup: CDR1 LGHNA, CDR2 YSLEER. CDR3 sequence reads: CASSQDMTGVYNEQFF. The DNA of the CDR3 is TGCGCCAGCAGCCAAGATATGACGGGAGTCTACAATGAGCAGTTCTTC.

A note on this clone: One end of the junction does not line up with germline, which may come from a read error. This chain links TRBV7-8 with TRBJ2-7; 10 bases are shared with TRBD2. Germline CDR1 and CDR2: SGHVS and FQNEAQ. CDR3 size: 14 residues. CDR3 sequence reads: CASSLGSGRPRLVF. Here the CDR3 DNA reads TGTGCCAGCAGCTTAGGTAGCGGGAGGCCCCGGTTAGTCTTC.

The chain links TRBV16 to TRBJ1-5; possible D gene TRBD1, 6 bases. Looked up from germline, CDR1 is KGHSY and CDR2 is FQNENV. The CDR3 is made up of 17 amino acids. The germline V and J ends were trimmed by 2 bases and 2 bases, with 16 bases remaining between them. The chain's CDR3 is CASSQAFDRRGNQPQHF. CDR3 bases: TGTGCCAGCAGCCAAGCATTCGACAGGAGGGGCAATCAGCCCCAGCATTTT. The variable domain in full, with the rest retrieved from reference TRBV16 and TRBJ1-5, is GEEVAQTPKHLVRGEGQKAKLYCAPIKGHSYVFWYQQVLKNEFKFLISFQNENVFDETGMPKERFSAKCLPNSPCSLEIQATKLEDSAVYFCASSQAFDRRGNQPQHFGDGTRLSIL.

The chain has TRBV11-2 and TRBJ1-6; D is unresolved. The CDR3 runs to 14 residues. CDR1 SGHAT and CDR2 FQNNGV come from the germline V gene. The V and J ends lost 3 bases and 5 bases respectively, with 8 bases between them. The CDR3 sequence is CASSFSGDNSPLHF. The CDR3 region has the DNA TGTGCCAGCAGCTTTAGCGGTGATAATTCACCCCTCCACTTT.

This rearrangement joins TRBV5-6 to TRBJ1-5; TRBD1 matches at 9 bases. Germline values: CDR1 SGHDT, CDR2 YYEEEE. V lost 1 base, J lost 2 bases, and 1 base stayed unmatched. The CDR3 loop spans 15 amino acids. CDR3 sequence: CASSLRTGGNQPQHF. The CDR3, as DNA: TGTGCCAGCAGCTTGAGGACAGGGGGCAATCAGCCCCAGCATTTT.

J is TRBJ2-2 and V is TRBV4-3; 11 bases are shared with TRBD2. The V gene's germline CDR1 is LGHNA and CDR2 YSLEER. J gave up 4 bases and V 0 bases, and 10 bases lay outside the gene matches. This CDR3 is built from 19 residues. This CDR3 reads CASSQDRGAGTSGTGELFF. As DNA, the CDR3 is TGCGCCAGCAGCCAAGATCGAGGTGCGGGGACTAGCGGCACCGGGGAGCTGTTTTTT.

This rearrangement joins TRBV29-1 to TRBJ2-2, with TRBD1 as a possible D gene (5 bases). The CDR3 has 17 residues. Per germline, CDR1 SQVTM and CDR2 ANQGSEA. V dropped 5 bases and J dropped 0 bases, with 19 bases sitting between them. The CDR3 coding sequence is TGCAGCGTTAGGGGTCCCGAGACTTTAACGAACACCGGGGAGCTGTTTTTT. As protein: CSVRGPETLTNTGELFF.

This clone was seen only a few times. The CDR3, as DNA: TGTGCCTGGAGTGGGCAGGGGGTGCTGACCGATGAGCAGTTCTTC. Its protein product is CAWSGQGVLTDEQFF. This sequence joins TRBV30 and TRBJ2-1; 7 bases align to TRBD1. Germline lookup yields CDR1 GTSNPN and CDR2 SVGIG (reference sequence). The CDR3 contains 15 residues. Trimming at V came to 1 base and at J to 8 bases, leaving 11 bases not matched to a gene.

This chain connects TRBV29-1 to TRBJ2-1; maybe TRBD2 (6 bases). Germline CDR1 and CDR2: SQVTM and ANQGSEA. CDR3 length equals 12 residues. V dropped 7 bases and J dropped 8 bases, with 15 bases sitting between them. CDR3 protein: CSGGTRDHEQFF. CDR3 coding DNA: TGCAGCGGCGGGACCAGAGACCATGAGCAGTTCTTC.

This chain links TRBV10-3 with TRBJ2-7; 7 bases fit TRBD2. The trim removed 0 bases at V and 0 bases at J, leaving 2 bases unmatched. This CDR3 spans 15 amino acids. Germline loops: CDR1 ENHRY, CDR2 SYGVKD. The CDR3 nucleotides are TGTGCCATCAGTGAGTCGAGCGGGATCTCCTACGAGCAGTACTTC. This translates into CAISESSGISYEQYF.

This clone was detected once. This chain links TRBV9 with TRBJ2-7, with 8 bases identical to TRBD1. With 4 bases clipped from V and 0 bases from J, the junction kept 6 bases outside the gene matches. Germline V gives CDR1 SGDLS, CDR2 YYNGEE. CDR3 length: 15 amino acids. The CDR3 sequence is CASSPTGTGSYEQYF. In DNA form, the CDR3 reads TGTGCCAGCAGCCCCACCGGGACAGGCTCCTACGAGCAGTACTTC.

This clone was observed a single time. The V gene is TRBV5-1, the J gene TRBJ1-1; D unclear. V lost 0 bases, J lost 2 bases, and 8 bases lay in between. This CDR3 spans 14 amino acids. CDR1 is SGHRS and CDR2 is YFSETQ in the germline V gene. The CDR3 region has the DNA TGCGCCAGCAGCTTGGCCGGGCAAAACACTGAAGCTTTCTTT. Residues: CASSLAGQNTEAFF.

J is TRBJ1-5 and V is TRBV7-9, with TRBD1 as a possible D gene (6 bases). Germline CDR1 SEHNR, CDR2 FQNEAQ (reference sequence). The CDR3 is 15 residues long. V lost 1 base and J lost 2, with 9 bases in between. The CDR3 DNA is TGTGCCAGCAGCTTAGGGGGGCGCGGCAATCAGCCCCAGCATTTT. Encoded protein: CASSLGGRGNQPQHF.

The CDR3 DNA reads as TGTGCCAGCTCACCACTTAGAACTAGCGGGAGAGATACGCAGTATTTT. This encodes CASSPLRTSGRDTQYF. This chain connects TRBV18 to TRBJ2-3, with 11 nucleotides matching TRBD2. CDR1 is KGHSH, CDR2 LQKENI, per germline. The trim removed 1 base at V and 5 bases at J, leaving 5 bases unmatched. The CDR3 loop spans 16 amino acids.

This chain joins TRBV19 and TRBJ1-1, with D tentatively TRBD1 (5 bases). This CDR3 is built from 12 residues. Germline loops: CDR1 LNHDA, CDR2 SQIVND (reference sequence). Trimming shortened V by 6 bases and J by 1 base, and 6 bases separated the two germline ends. The CDR3 coding sequence is TGTGCCAGTAGAACAGGGAACACTGAAGCTTTCTTT. This encodes CASRTGNTEAFF.

The chain employs TRBV7-2 and TRBJ2-7, with TRBD2 identical over 9 bases. The germline V gene has CDR1 SGHTA and CDR2 FQGNSA. This CDR3 contains 15 residues. Germline trimming cut 5 bases from V and 3 bases from J; bases unmatched to any gene: 8. The CDR3 sequence is CASSQGTSPGYEQYF. The CDR3 nucleotides read TGTGCCAGCAGCCAAGGGACTAGCCCAGGCTACGAGCAGTACTTC.

The chain couples TRBV5-1 to TRBJ2-7, with 7 bases fitting TRBD1. CDR3 length: 14 residues. J lost 1 base, V lost 0 bases, and 1 base had no gene match. Germline values: CDR1 SGHRS, CDR2 YFSETQ. The CDR3 region has the DNA TGCGCCAGCAGCTTGGGACAGGGATCCTACGAGCAGTACTTC. It yields the protein CASSLGQGSYEQYF.

The chain employs TRBV28 and TRBJ2-7; D is unresolved. CDR3 length: 12 residues. Germline V CDR1 and CDR2: MDHEN, SYDVKM. Trimming left V 5 bases short and J 3 bases short, with 8 bases between. The CDR3 region is CASSDNYYEQYF. As DNA, the CDR3 is TGTGCCAGCAGTGACAACTACTACGAGCAGTACTTC.

The chain joins TRBV19 to TRBJ2-6, with D unresolved. V was clipped by 7 bases and J by 5 bases, with 9 bases between them. The V gene's germline CDR1 is LNHDA and CDR2 SQIVND (reference sequence). The CDR3 runs 13 residues. The CDR3, as DNA: TGTGCCAGTACTCTCGACAGGGCCAACGTCCTGACTTTC. Translation: CASTLDRANVLTF.